The clone carrying this T cell receptor (beta chain) was seen more than once but under ten times. The assay was immunoSEQ multiplex PCR, and TCRdb's table has in-frame clones only and misses some. Among around 97,000 clones, about 89% were seen once, and the ten largest hold about 19%. The record originates from a study of control samples from healthy donors and cancer patients. Germline V lookup: CDR1 KGHSH, CDR2 LQKENI. This CDR3 is 13 amino acids long. Trimming removed 3 bases at V and 2 bases at J, with 7 bases between. Material: PBMCs. This receptor was obtained from a man in his sixties with lung cancer. This chain uses TRBV18 with TRBJ2-5; D is undetermined. CDR3: CASSPTMQETQYF. The CDR3 coding sequence is TGTGCCAGCTCACCTACTATGCAAGAGACCCAGTACTTC.